These T cell receptor beta chains were read from a single sample in a study of T cell responses to AZD1222 COVID-19 vaccine. Profiling relied on immunoSEQ multiplex PCR, and the TCRdb table lists in-frame clones only, not all of them. This table holds about 210,000 clones, about 94% found once. The sample here was peripheral blood, taken 28 days after the second dose of the MenACWY control vaccine. The receptors here all came from an adult who received the MenACWY meningococcal vaccine as a control. The CDR3 runs from the conserved cysteine through the conserved F or W. Each record gives: J gene, V gene, clone size, D gene, CDR3 DNA, CDR3 protein. The D gene is left open where the match is weak. Expanded clones get a size class; other rows say once, few or many, or leave the size out.

j_call: TRBJ2-1; v_call: TRBV28; clone_size: .; d_call: TRBD2; cdr3_nt: TGTGCCAGCGGGGGGGGACCCTACAATGAGCAGTTCTTC; cdr3_aa: CASGGGPYNEQFF
j_call: TRBJ2-1; v_call: TRBV9; clone_size: .; d_call: .; cdr3_nt: TGTGCCAGCAGCGTTGATGTTAGCGGCAATGAGCAGTTCTTC; cdr3_aa: CASSVDVSGNEQFF
j_call: TRBJ1-4; v_call: TRBV3-1/TRBV3-2; clone_size: .; d_call: .; cdr3_nt: TGTGCCAGCAGGTCGACTAATGAAAAACTGTTTTTT; cdr3_aa: CASRSTNEKLFF
j_call: TRBJ1-2; v_call: TRBV28; clone_size: .; d_call: .; cdr3_nt: TGTGCCAGCAGTTTAGGTGGTTGGAGGACGCGCGGCTACACCTTC; cdr3_aa: CASSLGGWRTRGYTF
j_call: TRBJ2-5; v_call: TRBV9; clone_size: .; d_call: .; cdr3_nt: TGTGCCAGCAGCGTAGAGGCGGGAATGATTGGAGAGACCCAGTACTTC; cdr3_aa: CASSVEAGMIGETQYF
j_call: TRBJ1-1; v_call: TRBV29-1; clone_size: .; d_call: .; cdr3_nt: TGCAGCGTTGAACTGGGGGTGAACACTGAAGCTTTCTTT; cdr3_aa: CSVELGVNTEAFF
j_call: TRBJ2-1; v_call: TRBV7-2; clone_size: .; d_call: .; cdr3_nt: TGTGCCAGCAGCTCCAACAATGAGCAGTTCTTC; cdr3_aa: CASSSNNEQFF
j_call: TRBJ2-1; v_call: TRBV9; clone_size: .; d_call: TRBD2; cdr3_nt: TGTGCCAGCAGCGAGGAACCGGGCGGGGGATACAATGAGCAGTTCTTC; cdr3_aa: CASSEEPGGGYNEQFF
j_call: TRBJ1-3; v_call: TRBV30; clone_size: .; d_call: .; cdr3_nt: TGTGCCTGGAGTGCGACGCCGCTCTCTGGAAACACCATATATTTT; cdr3_aa: CAWSATPLSGNTIYF
j_call: TRBJ2-6; v_call: TRBV4-3; clone_size: .; d_call: TRBD1; cdr3_nt: TGCGCCAGCAGCCAAGATTTTGGGGTTAGGGGGCTCCTTTTCTCTGGGGCCAACGTCCTGACTTTC; cdr3_aa: CASSQDFGVRGLLFSGANVLTF
j_call: TRBJ1-1; v_call: TRBV6-2/TRBV6-3; clone_size: .; d_call: .; cdr3_nt: TGTGCCAGCAGTTACAGGGGGAACACTGAAGCTTTCTTT; cdr3_aa: CASSYRGNTEAFF
j_call: TRBJ1-6; v_call: TRBV6-5; clone_size: .; d_call: .; cdr3_nt: TGTGCCAGCCAACAGGGTGTATATAATTCACCCCTCCACTTT; cdr3_aa: CASQQGVYNSPLHF
j_call: TRBJ1-1; v_call: TRBV27; clone_size: .; d_call: .; cdr3_nt: TGTGCCAGCAGCCGGGGGCTGAACACTGAAGCTTTCTTT; cdr3_aa: CASSRGLNTEAFF
j_call: TRBJ1-2; v_call: TRBV7-9; clone_size: .; d_call: .; cdr3_nt: TGTGCCAGCAGCCCGGGAGTAACCTATGGCTACACCTTC; cdr3_aa: CASSPGVTYGYTF
j_call: TRBJ2-1; v_call: TRBV19; clone_size: .; d_call: .; cdr3_nt: TGTGCCAGTAGTATGGCGGGAACCTACAATGAGCAGTTCTTC; cdr3_aa: CASSMAGTYNEQFF
j_call: TRBJ2-1; v_call: TRBV24-1; clone_size: .; d_call: .; cdr3_nt: TGTGCCACCAGTGATTCCACAGCCAGCTCCTACAATGAGCAGTTCTTC; cdr3_aa: CATSDSTASSYNEQFF
j_call: TRBJ2-3; v_call: TRBV27; clone_size: .; d_call: .; cdr3_nt: TGTGCCAGCAGTTTATACTACTCGGATACGCAGTATTTT; cdr3_aa: CASSLYYSDTQYF
j_call: TRBJ1-5; v_call: TRBV24-1; clone_size: .; d_call: .; cdr3_nt: TGTGCCACCAGTGTGGCCGGGAACTATCAGCCCCAGCATTTT; cdr3_aa: CATSVAGNYQPQHF
j_call: TRBJ1-1; v_call: TRBV27; clone_size: .; d_call: TRBD1; cdr3_nt: TGTGCCAGCAGCCTACAGGGGTCGCCTAGGACTGAAGCTTTCTTT; cdr3_aa: CASSLQGSPRTEAFF
j_call: TRBJ1-1; v_call: TRBV10-3; clone_size: few; d_call: .; cdr3_nt: TGTGCCATCAGTGAACAAGGGGACACTGAAGCTTTCTTT; cdr3_aa: CAISEQGDTEAFF
j_call: TRBJ2-1; v_call: TRBV5-8; clone_size: .; d_call: .; cdr3_nt: TGTGCCAGCAGTTTGACCCCGGGGTCCTACAATGAGCAGTTCTTC; cdr3_aa: CASSLTPGSYNEQFF
j_call: TRBJ2-2; v_call: TRBV19; clone_size: .; d_call: TRBD2; cdr3_nt: TGTGCCAGTAGTAAACTTAGCGGGGCGGACGGGGAGCTGTTTTTT; cdr3_aa: CASSKLSGADGELFF
j_call: TRBJ1-3; v_call: TRBV6-5; clone_size: .; d_call: TRBD1; cdr3_nt: TGTGCCAGCACCCCGGGACAGGGGGAAGGAAACACCATATATTTT; cdr3_aa: CASTPGQGEGNTIYF
j_call: TRBJ1-1; v_call: TRBV5-1; clone_size: .; d_call: .; cdr3_nt: TGCGCCAGCAGCTTGGGGATGGGGGGCCCCACTGAAGCTTTCTTT; cdr3_aa: CASSLGMGGPTEAFF
j_call: TRBJ1-1; v_call: TRBV7-3; clone_size: .; d_call: TRBD1; cdr3_nt: TGTGCCAGCAGCCCAGCACAGGGGGTGGCTTTCTTT; cdr3_aa: CASSPAQGVAFF
j_call: TRBJ1-1; v_call: TRBV29-1; clone_size: .; d_call: .; cdr3_nt: TGCAGCGTTGGAGCGACAACGATGAACACTGAAGCTTTCTTT; cdr3_aa: CSVGATTMNTEAFF
j_call: TRBJ1-2; v_call: TRBV5-6; clone_size: few; d_call: .; cdr3_nt: TGTGCCAGCAGCGTTACCGGGACGAATGACGGTGGCTACACCTTC; cdr3_aa: CASSVTGTNDGGYTF
j_call: TRBJ2-1; v_call: TRBV7-9; clone_size: .; d_call: TRBD1; cdr3_nt: TGTGCCAGCAGCCCACAGGGGTCTTCCTACAATGAGCAGTTCTTC; cdr3_aa: CASSPQGSSYNEQFF